A single sample is the source of the 25 T cell receptor beta chains below, sequenced in a study of vaccination and CD4 T cells after COVID-19. The assay that was used to sequence DNA from cultured CD4+ T cells was the Oncomine TCR Beta short-read assay. TCRdb reprocessed the PCR reads via MiXCR and lists one record per CDR3 protein. The sample has roughly 14,000 distinct CDR3 sequences, 55% seen once. The antigens for these receptors are not known. As to treatment: roughly 10-day PBMC culture with coronavirus spike peptide pools or control peptides (ViraFEST assay). Sequenced material: CD4+ T cells from blood, cultured in vitro. All receptors derive from a human donor who had recovered from COVID-19.

V and J are TRBV2 and TRBJ2-5; D may correspond to TRBD1 or TRBD2 (5 bases each). Germline CDR1 and CDR2: SNHLY and FYNNEI. This CDR3 comprises 13 residues. Trimming stripped 6 bases from V and 5 bases from J, with 13 bases between. The CDR3 region is CASSDSRDETQYF. CDR3 bases: TGTGCCAGCAGCGACTCTCGGGACGAGACCCAGTACTTC.

The chain has TRBV6-1 and TRBJ2-6, with D unresolved. The CDR3 covers 16 residues. CDR1 and CDR2 (germline): MNHNS, SASEGT. V lost 7 bases, J lost 0 bases, and 13 bases lay in between. This CDR3 is CASMWGFSSGANVLTF. The CDR3 nucleotides are TGTGCCAGCATGTGGGGATTCAGCTCTGGGGCCAACGTCCTGACTTTC.

The table lists this clonotype with a few counts. The chain couples TRBV27 to TRBJ1-1; 7 nucleotides agree with TRBD1. Germline V gene lookup returns CDR1 MNHEY and CDR2 SMNVEV (reference sequence). The CDR3 is 14 residues long. The V and J ends lost 6 bases and 1 base, in that order; junction bases with no gene match: 5. The CDR3 coding sequence is TGTGCCAGCAGCTCCGACAGGGCGAACACTGAAGCTTTCTTT. Translation: CASSSDRANTEAFF.

This clonotype showed up just once. The genes are TRBV20-1 and TRBJ2-1, with unresolved D. The CDR3 loop spans 11 amino acids. Trimming removed 5 bases from V and 15 bases from J, with 17 bases in between. Germline assignment: CDR1 DFQATT and CDR2 SNEGSKA (reference sequence). CDR3 sequence reads: CSAQRPGSSFF. The CDR3 DNA is TGCAGTGCTCAACGACCTGGTTCGTCGTTCTTC.

The rearrangement joins TRBV7-9 to TRBJ2-1; D uncertain. The CDR3 is 13 amino acids. Trimming removed 0 bases from V and 3 bases from J, with 3 bases in between. CDR1 is SEHNR and CDR2 is FQNEAQ in the germline V gene (reference sequence). CDR3: CASSLASYNEQFF. CDR3 DNA: TGTGCCAGCAGCTTAGCTAGCTACAATGAGCAGTTCTTC. Full variable domain (missing parts from reference TRBV7-9 and TRBJ2-1): DTGVSQNPRHKITKRGQNVTFRCDPISEHNRLYWYRQTLGQGPEFLTYFQNEAQLEKSRLLSDRFSAERPKGSFSTLEIQRTEQGDSAMYLCASSLASYNEQFFGPGTRLTVL.

In this sample, this clonotype turned up once. V gene TRBV4-2 combines with J gene TRBJ2-3, with 13 bases aligning to TRBD2. CDR1 and CDR2 from the germline V gene are LGHNA and YNFKEQ. This CDR3 comprises 16 residues. V trimming: 2 bases; J trimming: 4 bases; junction bases outside the gene matches: 3. The CDR3 region has the DNA TGTGCCAGCAGCCAAAAACTAGCGGGAGGGCCAGATACGCAGTATTTT. Translation gives CASSQKLAGGPDTQYF.

This chain uses TRBV2 with TRBJ1-1, with D maybe TRBD1 (5 bases). This CDR3 spans 13 amino acids. Between the trimmed V and J ends, which lost 5 bases and 1 base, there was a span of 8 bases. Germline values: CDR1 SNHLY, CDR2 FYNNEI. The CDR3 sequence: CASSYTGNTEAFF. CDR3 sequence (DNA): TGTGCCAGCAGTTATACAGGGAACACTGAAGCTTTCTTT.

This clonotype has only a few counts. The rearrangement uses TRBV20-1 and TRBJ2-2; D possibly matches TRBD1 or TRBD2 (6 bases each). Germline values: CDR1 DFQATT, CDR2 SNEGSKA (reference sequence). This CDR3 region has 15 residues. Trimming took 4 bases from V and 4 from J, leaving 16 bases between them. CDR3 loop: CSANGGTPSTGELFF. CDR3 nucleotide sequence: TGCAGTGCTAACGGAGGGACACCATCCACCGGGGAGCTGTTTTTT.

This clonotype appeared a few times. V usage is TRBV6-5 and J usage is TRBJ1-5, with D uncertain. V gave up 2 bases and J gave up 0 bases, with 11 bases separating them. This CDR3 spans 16 amino acids. Germline values: CDR1 MNHEY, CDR2 SVGAGI. The CDR3 is CASSYPRTDSNQPQHF. The CDR3 nucleotides read TGTGCCAGCAGTTACCCTCGGACGGATAGCAATCAGCCCCAGCATTTT.

The J gene is TRBJ2-1, the V gene TRBV7-9; 8 nucleotides match TRBD2. The CDR3 loop spans 16 amino acids. After removal of 5 bases from V and 2 bases from J, the junction contained 8 bases not matched to a gene. Germline V gives CDR1 SEHNR, CDR2 FQNEAQ (reference sequence). CDR3 sequence reads: CASSATSGRPYNEQFF. CDR3 DNA: TGTGCCAGCAGCGCAACTAGCGGCCGACCCTACAATGAGCAGTTCTTC.

This chain links TRBV10-3 with TRBJ1-6; D uncertain. The CDR3 has 12 amino acids. V lost 6 bases and J lost 7, with 7 bases in between. Per germline, CDR1 ENHRY and CDR2 SYGVKD. The CDR3 coding sequence is TGTGCCATCAGGGGGTTCAATTCACCCCTCCACTTT. Amino acid sequence: CAIRGFNSPLHF.

As regards this clonotype: A single base separates this from a much larger clone, so it may be a read error. J is TRBJ2-7 and V is TRBV7-7; D is uncertain. Germline V gives CDR1 SSHAT, CDR2 FNYEAQ (reference sequence). V shed 6 bases and J shed 4 bases, with 19 bases lying between them. The CDR3 runs 15 residues. The CDR3 spells CASSESDSPPYEQYF. The DNA of the CDR3 is TGTGCCAGCAGTGAGTCCGACTCCCCCCCTTACGAGCAGTACTTC.

This clonotype has only a few counts. The chain carries TRBV28 and TRBJ1-1; D possibly corresponds to TRBD1 (6 bases). Germline-derived CDR1 and CDR2 are MDHEN and SYDVKM. This CDR3 has 15 amino acids. V gave up 5 bases and J gave up 4 bases, with 17 bases separating them. The CDR3 coding sequence is TGTGCCAGCAGTAGTACTCACCAGGGGCGCACTGAAGCTTTCTTT. Encoded protein: CASSSTHQGRTEAFF.

The CDR3 here is CSARKGLAGGGTGELFF. CDR3 bases: TGCAGTGCTAGAAAGGGACTAGCGGGAGGAGGGACCGGGGAGCTGTTTTTT. The J gene is TRBJ2-2, the V gene TRBV20-1; 15 bases map to TRBD2. Trimming at V came to 2 bases and at J to 5 bases, leaving 6 bases not matched to a gene. CDR1 and CDR2 from the germline V gene are DFQATT and SNEGSKA (reference sequence). The CDR3 is 17 residues long.

This clonotype was picked up a small number of times. The chain uses TRBV20-1 and TRBJ2-3, with 7 bases lining up with TRBD1. CDR3 length: 13 residues. V lost 3 bases, J lost 7 bases, and 7 bases stayed unmatched. From germline, CDR1 is DFQATT and CDR2 SNEGSKA (reference sequence). Written as DNA, the CDR3 is TGCAGTGCTAGGGGACAGTTGGAGTATACGCAGTATTTT. It encodes CSARGQLEYTQYF.

The chain carries TRBV5-6 and TRBJ2-3; no firm D call. Germline values: CDR1 SGHDT, CDR2 YYEEEE. Trimming stripped 0 bases from V and 5 bases from J, with 10 bases between. The CDR3 contains 14 residues. The DNA of the CDR3 is TGTGCCAGCAGCTTGGAACAGTGGGGAGATACGCAGTATTTT. This encodes CASSLEQWGDTQYF.

The rearrangement uses TRBV14 and TRBJ1-2, with 7 bases matching TRBD1. The CDR3 runs 15 residues. The germline CDR1 and CDR2 sequences are SGHDN and FVKESK. The V segment lost 2 bases and the J segment 2 bases; nucleotides outside the gene matches: 5. DNA for the CDR3: TGTGCCAGCAGCCAAAACAGGGGATGGAACTATGGCTACACCTTC. Amino acids: CASSQNRGWNYGYTF.

The CDR3 DNA is TGTGCCAGCAGTGCTAGTGTTGAGCAGTTCTTC. Translation: CASSASVEQFF. The chain combines TRBV2 with TRBJ2-1; no clear D gene. The CDR3 is 11 amino acids. Per germline, CDR1 SNHLY and CDR2 FYNNEI. Deletions cut 4 bases from V and 9 bases from J, with 7 bases between. The full variable domain, with the rest looked up from reference TRBV2 and TRBJ2-1, is EPEVTQTPSHQVTQMGQEVILRCVPISNHLYFYWYRQILGQKVEFLVSFYNNEISEKSEIFDDQFSVERPDGSNFTLKIRSTKLEDSAMYFCASSASVEQFFGPGTRLTVL.

The chain recombines TRBV6-5 with TRBJ2-4; D possibly corresponds to TRBD1 (6 bases). V lost 0 bases to trimming and J lost 1 base, with 13 bases between them. The CDR3 runs to 17 residues. CDR1 and CDR2 from the germline V gene are MNHEY and SVGAGI. The CDR3 is CASSYSLGASAKNIQYF. The CDR3 DNA is TGTGCCAGCAGTTACTCGTTGGGGGCTTCTGCCAAAAACATTCAGTACTTC.

This chain uses TRBV9 with TRBJ2-5; 10 bases fit TRBD2. Germline CDR1 is SGDLS and CDR2 is YYNGEE. The ends lost 0 bases at V and 5 bases at J; junction bases unmatched: 4. This CDR3 has 15 residues. The chain's CDR3 is CASSVVAGGSETQYF. The DNA for the CDR3 is TGTGCCAGCAGCGTAGTAGCGGGAGGTAGCGAGACCCAGTACTTC.

Concerning this clonotype: At one boundary the junction diverges from the germline segment, which might be a read error. The gene calls are TRBV2 and TRBJ1-2; D remains unclear. The CDR3 loop spans 15 amino acids. Germline loops: CDR1 SNHLY, CDR2 FYNNEI. The CDR3 protein is CASRADRFTKYGYTF. The CDR3 DNA reads as TGTGCCAGCAGGGCGGACCGATTTACTAAGTATGGCTACACCTTC.

This clonotype has a handful of counts. V and J are TRBV6-2 or TRBV6-3 and TRBJ2-5; 12 bases align to TRBD2. The length of the CDR3 is 15 residues. The germline CDR1 and CDR2 sequences are MNHEY and SVGEGT. The junction had 5 bases not matched to a gene; V was cut back by 4 bases and J by 5 bases. The CDR3 is CASSSTGTSGETQYF. Here the CDR3 DNA reads TGTGCCAGCAGTTCAACCGGGACTAGCGGGGAGACCCAGTACTTC.

The CDR3: CSARGGSERNEQFF. CDR3 sequence (DNA): TGCAGTGCTAGAGGCGGGAGCGAGCGGAATGAGCAGTTCTTC. The chain employs TRBV20-1 and TRBJ2-1, with 7 bases that match TRBD2. Germline-derived CDR1 and CDR2 are DFQATT and SNEGSKA (reference sequence). This CDR3 region has 14 residues. V shed 1 base and J 7 bases; nucleotides not matched to a gene: 7.

V gene TRBV28 combines with J gene TRBJ2-7; 8 bases line up with TRBD2. CDR1 is MDHEN and CDR2 is SYDVKM in the germline V gene. V dropped 2 bases and J dropped 7; count of bases not matched to a gene: 13. This CDR3 has 16 amino acids. The CDR3 protein is CASSLGSGRGSREQYF. The DNA of the CDR3 is TGTGCCAGCAGTTTAGGGAGCGGGAGAGGATCTCGGGAGCAGTACTTC.

This sequence joins TRBV5-1 and TRBJ2-3; TRBD1 agrees at 7 bases. The ends lost 2 bases at V and 2 bases at J; junction bases unmatched: 5. The V gene's germline CDR1 is SGHRS and CDR2 YFSETQ. This CDR3 is 15 amino acids long. CDR3 bases: TGCGCCAGCAGCTTACAGGGGTACCACACAGATACGCAGTATTTT. Its translation is CASSLQGYHTDTQYF. Drawing the rest from reference TRBV5-1 and TRBJ2-3, the complete variable domain is KAGVTQTPRYLIKTRGQQVTLSCSPISGHRSVSWYQQTPGQGLQFLFEYFSETQRNKGNFPGRFSGRQFSNSRSEMNVSTLELGDSALYLCASSLQGYHTDTQYFGPGTRLTVL.